This note documents a single TCR beta chain sequence. Its antigen is unidentified. The sample originates from a study of OX40 agonist ivuxolimab in advanced cancers. Study in general: Every patient in dose escalation had hepatocellular carcinoma, melanoma, renal cell or head and neck cancer. Partial responses were achieved by three patients, one with hepatocellular carcinoma and two with cutaneous melanoma.

Trimming cost V 4 bases and J 4 bases, with 16 bases left between them. There are 16 residues in the CDR3. Germline V gene data show CDR1 as MNHNS and CDR2 as SASEGT. Method: immunoSEQ multiplex PCR; TCRdb's copy keeps in-frame clones and lacks some. This sample has 80,000 to 95,000 clones, with around 90% found just once. Study conclusions and caveats: The study observed clonal expansion of CD4+ and CD8+ blood T cells by week 6 at 0.1 to 3.0 mg/kg.

The receptor's source is an adult with an advanced solid tumor such as melanoma, head and neck, liver or kidney cancer. The sequenced sample was CD4+ or CD8+ T cells sorted from blood, obtained in a trial of the OX40 agonist ivuxolimab. The rearrangement joins TRBV6-1 to TRBJ2-2; D possibly matches TRBD1 or TRBD2 (6 bases each). Written as DNA, the CDR3 is TGTGCCAGCAGTGCCCCCGTGGGGGGCGGCACCGGGGAGCTGTTTTTT. Its translation is CASSAPVGGGTGELFF.